This TCR beta chain was obtained from a study of blood T cell repertoires in COVID-19. Looking at the study overall: The United States, Italy and Spain provided the acute and convalescent COVID-19 samples. PBMCs, B-cell-depleted T cells, or T cells provided the cDNA or gDNA that made up the material.

Per the authors' pipeline: Amplification from reference gene primers served as the basis for estimated nucleated cell counts. Clones were read by immunoSEQ multiplex PCR, and TCRdb kept only the in-frame ones, dropping some. V and J calls and clone size come straight from that table; D and trimming were deduced from the DNA. The repertoire has about 210,000 clones, around 81% of them found once; the top ten carry more than 10%. This clone was seen ten or more times. This receptor was obtained from a human donor in a cohort sampled during active COVID-19. Specimen: peripheral blood.

CDR3 DNA sequence: TGTGCCAGCAGGCTAGCGGGGAGCTCCTACAATGAGCAGTTCTTC. It is translated as CASRLAGSSYNEQFF. J is TRBJ2-1 and V is TRBV21-1; the DNA was not compared with TRBD2, the D call given in the table. TRBV21-1 has pseudogene status. The CDR3 consists of 15 residues.